The source of this T cell receptor beta chain is a study of control samples from healthy donors and cancer patients. Germline lookup yields CDR1 GTSNPN and CDR2 SVGIG (reference sequence). This CDR3 spans 15 amino acids. The V end lost 4 bases, the J end lost 5 bases, and 18 bases lay between the germline ends. Profiled with immunoSEQ multiplex PCR; TCRdb holds only in-frame clones, not every one. The sample lists 150,000 to 200,000 clones; roughly 92% were seen once. This chain links TRBV30 with TRBJ1-5; TRBD1 is a possible D gene (5 bases). Specimen: blood. This sequence originates from a man in his thirties or forties in good health. This chain's CDR3 is CAWTRAGGRDQPQHF. The DNA for the CDR3 is TGTGCCTGGACAAGAGCGGGGGGTCGCGATCAGCCCCAGCATTTT. The full variable domain, with the rest looked up from reference TRBV30 and TRBJ1-5, is SQTIHQWPATLVQPVGSPLSLECTVEGTSNPNLYWYRQAAGRGLQLLFYSVGIGQISSEVPQNLSASRPQDRQFILSSKKLLLSDSGFYLCAWTRAGGRDQPQHFGDGTRLSIL.